This T cell receptor beta chain was identified in a study of T cell responses to AZD1222 COVID-19 vaccine. Study-wide points: Breadth and depth of Spike-specific TCRs rose after two AZD1222 doses. Only after the peak T cell response were repertoires sampled.

In the case of this clone: Its target is unknown.

The CDR3 is made up of 13 amino acids. The germline V gene encodes CDR1 MNHEY and CDR2 SVGAGI. V shed 6 bases and J 4 bases; nucleotides not matched to a gene: 6. Measured with immunoSEQ multiplex PCR; TCRdb has only the in-frame clones, and not every one. Of about 200,000 clones listed, approximately 90% are singletons. The source of this sequence is an adult who received the MenACWY meningococcal vaccine as a control. The sample consisted of peripheral blood, taken 28 days after the second dose of the MenACWY control vaccine. The chain is built from TRBV6-5 and TRBJ2-7, with TRBD1 matching 7 bases. CDR3 loop: CASRDGTVYEQYF. The DNA of the CDR3 is TGTGCCAGCAGGGACGGGACAGTTTACGAGCAGTACTTC.